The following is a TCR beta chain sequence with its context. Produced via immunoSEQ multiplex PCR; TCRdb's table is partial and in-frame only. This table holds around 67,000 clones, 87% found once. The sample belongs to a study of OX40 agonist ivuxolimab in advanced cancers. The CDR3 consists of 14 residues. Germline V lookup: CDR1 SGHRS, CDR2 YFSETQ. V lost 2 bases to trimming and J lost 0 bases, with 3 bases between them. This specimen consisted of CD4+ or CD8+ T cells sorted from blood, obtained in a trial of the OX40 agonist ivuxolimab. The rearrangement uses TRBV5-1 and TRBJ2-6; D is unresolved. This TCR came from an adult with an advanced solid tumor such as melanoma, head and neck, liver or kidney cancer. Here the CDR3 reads CASSFSSGANVLTF. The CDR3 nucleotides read TGCGCCAGCAGCTTCAGCTCTGGGGCCAACGTCCTGACTTTC. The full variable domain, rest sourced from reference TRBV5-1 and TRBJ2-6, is KAGVTQTPRYLIKTRGQQVTLSCSPISGHRSVSWYQQTPGQGLQFLFEYFSETQRNKGNFPGRFSGRQFSNSRSEMNVSTLELGDSALYLCASSFSSGANVLTFGAGSRLTVL.